Included here is one T cell receptor beta chain sequence, with context. Its antigen is unknown. Axillary draining lymph nodes of breast cancer patients supplied the node samples. Each CDR3 protein is one row after TCRdb ran MiXCR on the multiplex PCR reads. The sample shows around 230,000 distinct CDR3 sequences, under 40% of them seen only once. The sample is drawn from a study of breast tumors, draining lymph nodes, adjacent tissues. Study-wide results and caveats: The data were judged consistent with most tumor T cells coming from lymph node and expanding in tumor. Data only fit, rather than demonstrated, lymph node origin of most tumor T cells. Tumor repertoires ranked between lymph nodes and nontumor tissue in diversity, with V and J gene preferences.

Sequenced material: axillary lymph node tissue. The receptor was isolated from a female donor with breast cancer. Some clones in this sample may be carry-over from other donors' samples.

Here the CDR3 reads CASSHGGGNYEQYF. CDR3 DNA: TGTGCCAGCAGTCACGGAGGGGGGAACTACGAGCAGTACTTC. The chain combines TRBV6-6 with TRBJ2-7; possibly TRBD1 or TRBD2 for D (6 bases each). Germline loops: CDR1 MNHNY, CDR2 SVGAGI (reference sequence). The V end lost 5 bases, the J end lost 3 bases, and 14 bases lay between the germline ends. The CDR3 has 14 amino acids.